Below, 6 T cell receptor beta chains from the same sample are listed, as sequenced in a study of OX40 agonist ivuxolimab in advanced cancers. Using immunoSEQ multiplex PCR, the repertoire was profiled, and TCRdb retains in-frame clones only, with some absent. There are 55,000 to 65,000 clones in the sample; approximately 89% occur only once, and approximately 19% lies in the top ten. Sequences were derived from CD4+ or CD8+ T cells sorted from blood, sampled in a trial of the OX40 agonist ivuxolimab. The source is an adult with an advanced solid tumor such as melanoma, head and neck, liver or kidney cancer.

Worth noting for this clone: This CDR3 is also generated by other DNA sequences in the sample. CDR3 amino acids: CASSLDGYEQYF. The CDR3 DNA reads TGTGCCAGCAGCTTGGATGGCTACGAGCAGTACTTC. The rearrangement links TRBV5-4 to TRBJ2-7, with no clear D. Germline assignment: CDR1 SGHNT and CDR2 YYREEE (reference sequence). Between the trimmed V and J ends, which lost 0 bases and 3 bases, there was a span of 4 bases. There are 12 residues in the CDR3.

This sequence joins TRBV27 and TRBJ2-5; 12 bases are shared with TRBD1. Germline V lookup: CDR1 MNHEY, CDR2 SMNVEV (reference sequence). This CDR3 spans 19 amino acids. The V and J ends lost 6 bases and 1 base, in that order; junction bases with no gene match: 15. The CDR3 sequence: CASSVGTGGRPKTQETQYF. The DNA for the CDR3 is TGTGCCAGCAGCGTGGGGACAGGGGGCCGACCAAAGACCCAAGAGACCCAGTACTTC.

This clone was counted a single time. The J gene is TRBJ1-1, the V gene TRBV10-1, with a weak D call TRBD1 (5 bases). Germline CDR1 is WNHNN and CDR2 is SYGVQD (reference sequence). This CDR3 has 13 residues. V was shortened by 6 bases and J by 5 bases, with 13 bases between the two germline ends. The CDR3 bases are TGCGCCAGCAGGGGGCCCGACGAAACTGAAGCTTTCTTT. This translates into CASRGPDETEAFF.

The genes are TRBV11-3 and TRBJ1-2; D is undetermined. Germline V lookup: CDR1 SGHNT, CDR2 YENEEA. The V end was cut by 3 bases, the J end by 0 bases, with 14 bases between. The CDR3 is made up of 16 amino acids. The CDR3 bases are TGTGCCAGCAGCTTTTTTTTTAGTGCAGCTAACTATGGCTACACCTTC. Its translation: CASSFFFSAANYGYTF.

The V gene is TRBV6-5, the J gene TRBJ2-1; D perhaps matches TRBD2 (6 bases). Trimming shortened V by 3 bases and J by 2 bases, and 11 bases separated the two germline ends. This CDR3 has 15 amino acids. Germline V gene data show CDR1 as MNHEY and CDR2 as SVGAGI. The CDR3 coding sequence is TGTGCCAGCAGTTATATGGCGGGGCCCTACAATGAGCAGTTCTTC. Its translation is CASSYMAGPYNEQFF.

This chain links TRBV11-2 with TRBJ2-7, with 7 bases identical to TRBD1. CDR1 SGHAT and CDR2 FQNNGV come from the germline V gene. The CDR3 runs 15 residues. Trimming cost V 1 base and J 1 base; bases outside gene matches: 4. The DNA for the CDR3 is TGTGCCAGCAGCTTAGGAGGGGGCCGGTCCTACGAGCAGTACTTC. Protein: CASSLGGGRSYEQYF.